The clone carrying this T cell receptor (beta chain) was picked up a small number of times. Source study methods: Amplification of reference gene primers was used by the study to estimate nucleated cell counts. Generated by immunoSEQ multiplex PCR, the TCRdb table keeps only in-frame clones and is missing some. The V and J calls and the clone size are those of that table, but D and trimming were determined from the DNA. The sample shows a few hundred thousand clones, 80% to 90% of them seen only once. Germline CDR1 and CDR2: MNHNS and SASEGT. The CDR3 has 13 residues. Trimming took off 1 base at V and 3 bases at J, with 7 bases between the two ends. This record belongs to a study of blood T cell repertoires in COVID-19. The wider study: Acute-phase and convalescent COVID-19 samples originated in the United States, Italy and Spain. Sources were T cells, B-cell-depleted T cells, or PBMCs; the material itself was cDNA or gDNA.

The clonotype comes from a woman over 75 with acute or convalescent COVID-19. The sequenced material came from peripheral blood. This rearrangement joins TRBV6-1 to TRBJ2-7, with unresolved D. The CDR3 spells CASSEVGLYEQYF. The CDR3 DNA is TGTGCCAGCAGTGAAGTCGGTCTCTACGAGCAGTACTTC.